This record covers a single TCR beta chain. The repertoire was sequenced with immunoSEQ multiplex PCR; TCRdb's copy has only in-frame clones and lacks some. The sample consists of some 250,000 clones, about 80% of them appearing once. V was pared by 4 bases and J by 8 bases, with 7 bases of the junction left unmatched. The CDR3 consists of 13 residues. This entry is derived from a study of control samples from healthy donors and cancer patients. The J gene is TRBJ1-1, the V gene TRBV12-3 or TRBV12-4; 7 bases line up with TRBD1. The TCR comes from a woman aged 55-69 years with lung cancer. The source material was PBMCs. The CDR3 sequence: CASSYAGGGEAFF. The CDR3 region has the DNA TGTGCCAGCAGTTACGCAGGGGGAGGGGAAGCTTTCTTT.